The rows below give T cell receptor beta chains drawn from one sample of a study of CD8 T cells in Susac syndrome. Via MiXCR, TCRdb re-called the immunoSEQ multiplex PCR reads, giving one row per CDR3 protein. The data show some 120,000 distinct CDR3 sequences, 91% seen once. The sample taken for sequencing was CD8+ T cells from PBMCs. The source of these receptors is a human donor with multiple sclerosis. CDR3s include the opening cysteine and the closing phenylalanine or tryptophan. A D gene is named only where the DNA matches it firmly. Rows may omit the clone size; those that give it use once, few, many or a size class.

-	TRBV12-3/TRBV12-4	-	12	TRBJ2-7	CASRSGVGRQYF	TGTGCCAGCAGGTCCGGCGTGGGTAGGCAGTACTTC
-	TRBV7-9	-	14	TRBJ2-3	CASMTMGGTDTQYF	TGTGCCAGCATGACGATGGGGGGCACAGATACGCAGTATTTT
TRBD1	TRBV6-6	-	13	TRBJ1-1	CASSYGTVQAAFF	TGTGCCAGCAGTTACGGGACAGTCCAGGCAGCTTTCTTT
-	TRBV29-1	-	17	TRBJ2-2	CSVEGLALGMNTGELFF	TGCAGCGTTGAGGGGCTAGCGCTAGGAATGAACACCGGGGAGCTGTTTTTT
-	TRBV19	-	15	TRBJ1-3	CASSIGTYVGNTIYF	TGTGCCAGTAGTATAGGTACCTACGTCGGAAACACCATATATTTT
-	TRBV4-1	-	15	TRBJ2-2	CASSQDPGPTGELFF	TGCGCCAGCAGCCAAGATCCCGGGCCGACCGGGGAGCTGTTTTTT
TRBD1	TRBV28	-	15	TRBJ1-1	CASSGRDSRNTEAFF	TGTGCCAGCAGTGGCCGGGACAGTCGGAACACTGAAGCTTTCTTT
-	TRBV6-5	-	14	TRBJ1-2	CASSSGYRAKGYTF	TGTGCCAGCAGTTCGGGATATCGGGCGAAAGGCTACACCTTC
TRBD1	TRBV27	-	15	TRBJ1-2	CASSPWTGVFYGYTF	TGTGCCAGCAGTCCCTGGACAGGGGTTTTCTATGGCTACACCTTC
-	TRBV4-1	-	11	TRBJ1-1	CASSQRAEAFF	TGCGCCAGCAGCCAGAGGGCGGAAGCTTTCTTT
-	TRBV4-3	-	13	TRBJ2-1	CASSQDRDNEQFF	TGCGCCAGCAGCCAAGATCGGGACAATGAGCAGTTCTTC
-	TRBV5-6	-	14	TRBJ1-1	CASSFPEAAPEAFF	TGTGCCAGCAGCTTCCCAGAGGCCGCCCCTGAAGCTTTCTTT
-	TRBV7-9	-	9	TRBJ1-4	CASGEKLFF	TGTGCCAGCGGCGAAAAACTGTTTTTT
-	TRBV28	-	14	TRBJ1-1	CASSTYPTGTEAFF	TGTGCCAGCAGTACCTACCCTACGGGCACTGAAGCTTTCTTT
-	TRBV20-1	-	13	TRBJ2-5	CSARSLDPQTQYF	TGCAGTGCTAGGTCACTAGATCCCCAGACCCAGTACTTC
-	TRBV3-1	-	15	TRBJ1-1	CASSQPLVRTVKAFF	TGTGCCAGCAGCCAGCCCCTGGTGCGAACCGTTAAAGCTTTCTTT
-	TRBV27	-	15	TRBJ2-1	CASSPLGLNYNEQFF	TGTGCCAGCAGTCCCTTAGGCTTGAACTACAATGAGCAGTTCTTC
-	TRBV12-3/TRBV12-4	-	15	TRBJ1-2	CASSLSGAGHYGYTF	TGTGCCAGCAGTTTATCGGGGGCAGGGCATTATGGCTACACCTTC
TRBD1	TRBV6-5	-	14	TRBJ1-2	CASRPTGVNYGYTF	TGTGCCAGCAGACCGACAGGGGTTAACTATGGCTACACCTTC
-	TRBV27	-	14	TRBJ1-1	CASSLQGGYTEAFF	TGTGCCAGCAGTCTACAGGGTGGCTACACTGAAGCTTTCTTT
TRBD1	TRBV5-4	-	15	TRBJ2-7	CASSFGGTGEYEQYF	TGTGCCAGCAGCTTTGGAGGGACAGGGGAGTACGAGCAGTACTTC
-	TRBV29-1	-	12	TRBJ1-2	CSVVQDYYGYTF	TGCAGCGTTGTCCAGGATTATTATGGCTACACCTTC
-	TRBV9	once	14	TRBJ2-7	CASSVGQAAYEQYF	TGTGCCAGCAGCGTCGGTCAGGCCGCCTACGAGCAGTACTTC
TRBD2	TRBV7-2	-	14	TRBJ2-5	CASSYSGNQETQYF	TGTGCCAGCAGCTACAGCGGGAACCAAGAGACCCAGTACTTC
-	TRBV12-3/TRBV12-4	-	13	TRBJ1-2	CASTTSGPYGYTF	TGTGCCAGCACCACCAGCGGTCCCTATGGCTACACCTTC
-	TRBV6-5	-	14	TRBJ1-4	CASREQGDNEKLFF	TGTGCCAGCAGAGAACAGGGTGATAATGAAAAACTGTTTTTT
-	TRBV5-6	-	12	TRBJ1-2	CASSFVGYGYTF	TGTGCCAGCAGCTTCGTCGGCTATGGCTACACCTTC
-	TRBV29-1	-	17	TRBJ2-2	CSVASGHPFANTGELFF	TGCAGCGTTGCATCGGGACACCCGTTCGCGAACACCGGGGAGCTGTTTTTT
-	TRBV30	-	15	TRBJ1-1	CAWSVQLGFGTEAFF	TGTGCCTGGAGTGTACAGCTGGGGTTCGGCACTGAAGCTTTCTTT
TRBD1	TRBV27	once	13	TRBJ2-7	CASSLTGAHEQYF	TGTGCCAGCAGTTTAACAGGGGCCCACGAGCAGTACTTC
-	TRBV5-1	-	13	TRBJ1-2	CASSEDGIYGYTF	TGCGCCAGCAGCGAGGACGGAATCTATGGCTACACCTTC
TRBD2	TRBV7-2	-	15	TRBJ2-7	CASSWAGGLGYEQYF	TGTGCCAGCAGCTGGGCGGGGGGCCTGGGCTACGAGCAGTACTTC
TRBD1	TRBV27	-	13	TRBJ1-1	CASSWTGETEAFF	TGTGCCAGCAGTTGGACAGGGGAGACTGAAGCTTTCTTT
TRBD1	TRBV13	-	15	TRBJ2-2	CASSSRDRGDGELFF	TGTGCCAGCAGCTCACGGGACAGGGGAGACGGGGAGCTGTTTTTT
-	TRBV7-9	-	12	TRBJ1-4	CATRGDGEKLFF	TGTGCCACCCGGGGGGACGGTGAAAAACTGTTTTTT
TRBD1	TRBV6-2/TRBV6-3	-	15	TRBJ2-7	CASSYPRDREDEQYF	TGTGCCAGCAGTTACCCCAGGGACAGGGAGGACGAGCAGTACTTC
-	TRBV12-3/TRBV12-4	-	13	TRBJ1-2	CASSFGYAYGYTF	TGTGCCAGCAGTTTCGGCTATGCCTATGGCTACACCTTC
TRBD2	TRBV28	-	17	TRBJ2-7	CASLGLAGPSRYYEQYF	TGTGCCAGCCTGGGACTAGCGGGACCTTCCCGATACTACGAGCAGTACTTC
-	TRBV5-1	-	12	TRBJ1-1	CASSLGMTEAFF	TGCGCCAGCAGCTTAGGTATGACTGAAGCTTTCTTT
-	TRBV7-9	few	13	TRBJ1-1	CASSPRQNTEAFF	TGTGCCAGCAGCCCCAGACAGAACACTGAAGCTTTCTTT
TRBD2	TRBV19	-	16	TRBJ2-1	CASSLFSGGSYNEQFF	TGTGCCAGTAGCCTCTTCTCGGGGGGCTCCTACAATGAGCAGTTCTTC
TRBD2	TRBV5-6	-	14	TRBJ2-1	CASSLDLAGNEQFF	TGTGCCAGCAGCTTGGATCTAGCGGGCAATGAGCAGTTCTTC
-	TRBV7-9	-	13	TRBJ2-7	CASSPVDAEEQYF	TGTGCCAGCAGCCCCGTAGACGCGGAGGAGCAGTACTTC
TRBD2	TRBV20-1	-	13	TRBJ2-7	CSATTSGRYEQYF	TGCAGTGCTACCACTAGCGGGAGATACGAGCAGTACTTC
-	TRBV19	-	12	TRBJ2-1	CASSPRIGEQFF	TGTGCCAGTAGCCCTCGTATTGGTGAGCAGTTCTTC
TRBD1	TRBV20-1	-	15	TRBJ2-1	CSASADRVEGNEQFF	TGCAGTGCTTCCGCCGACAGGGTGGAAGGCAATGAGCAGTTCTTC
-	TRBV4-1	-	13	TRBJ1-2	CASSHLRGNGYTF	TGCGCCAGCAGCCACCTGAGGGGCAACGGCTACACCTTC
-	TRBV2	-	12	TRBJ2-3	CASSEPTDTQYF	TGTGCCAGCAGTGAACCAACAGATACGCAGTATTTT
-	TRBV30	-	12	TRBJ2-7	CAWNPSGYEQYF	TGTGCCTGGAACCCGTCAGGCTACGAGCAGTACTTC
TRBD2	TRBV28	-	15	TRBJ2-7	CASSSHREALYEQYF	TGTGCCAGCAGTTCCCACCGGGAGGCTCTCTACGAGCAGTACTTC
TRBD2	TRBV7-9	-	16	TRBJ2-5	CASSRLAGDVQETQYF	TGTGCCAGCAGCCGGTTAGCGGGAGACGTACAAGAGACCCAGTACTTC
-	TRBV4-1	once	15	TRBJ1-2	CASSQDRGTAYGYTF	TGCGCCAGCAGCCAAGATAGGGGGACGGCCTATGGCTACACCTTC
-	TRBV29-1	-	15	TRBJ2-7	CSVEPLHFPPYEQYF	TGCAGCGTTGAACCCCTCCACTTTCCTCCGTACGAGCAGTACTTC
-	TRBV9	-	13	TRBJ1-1	CASSIGALTEAFF	TGTGCCAGCAGCATAGGGGCCCTCACTGAAGCTTTCTTT
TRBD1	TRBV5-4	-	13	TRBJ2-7	CASRDRGRAEQYF	TGTGCCAGCCGTGACAGGGGTAGGGCCGAGCAGTACTTC